The 30 T cell receptor beta chains given below trace back to one sample, sequenced in a study of blood T cells in healthy people across ages. The second PCR ran roughly 7 to 11 cycles with a sample-barcoded 5' primer and J-beta primers. TCRdb re-analysed the 5' RACE reads in MiXCR, keeping a single row per CDR3 protein. The sample contains just over 800,000 distinct CDR3 sequences, 62% of which appear only once. Source material: blood. All receptors derive from a man younger than 45 in good health.

This chain uses TRBV12-3 or TRBV12-4 with TRBJ2-7; D call uncertain. This CDR3 region has 11 residues. V dropped 10 bases and J dropped 7 bases, with 14 bases sitting between them. The CDR3 nucleotides read TGTGCCACCGGGCCCTACAATGAGCAGTACTTC. The encoded protein is CATGPYNEQYF.

This clonotype was seen more than once but under ten times. The chain couples TRBV12-3 or TRBV12-4 to TRBJ2-1; D possibly corresponds to TRBD2 (6 bases). There are 13 residues in the CDR3. V dropped 7 bases and J dropped 7 bases, with 14 bases sitting between them. CDR3 nucleotide sequence: TGTGCCAGCACCCTGGGACTTGCGAATGAGCAGTTCTTC. It encodes CASTLGLANEQFF.

The chain carries TRBV14 and TRBJ2-7; D is possibly TRBD1 (6 bases). This CDR3 is 13 amino acids long. Germline CDR1 is SGHDN and CDR2 is FVKESK. Trimming left V 2 bases short and J 9 bases short, with 14 bases between. CDR3 sequence: CASSQRTGPGQYF. In DNA form, the CDR3 reads TGTGCCAGCAGCCAACGAACAGGGCCGGGGCAGTACTTC. Using reference TRBV14 and TRBJ2-7 for the parts outside the CDR3, the full variable domain is EAGVTQFPSHSVIEKGQTVTLRCDPISGHDNLYWYRRVMGKEIKFLLHFVKESKQDESGMPNNRFLAERTGGTYSTLKVQPAELEDSGVYFCASSQRTGPGQYFGPGTRLTVT.

V gene TRBV5-1 combines with J gene TRBJ2-1; 7 bases match TRBD2. V trimming: 3 bases; J trimming: 7 bases; junction bases outside the gene matches: 10. Looked up from germline, CDR1 is SGHRS and CDR2 is YFSETQ. The length of the CDR3 is 15 residues. The CDR3 spells CASSSSSGRVNEQFF. CDR3 DNA sequence: TGCGCCAGCAGCTCTTCCTCGGGGAGGGTAAATGAGCAGTTCTTC.

This clonotype has a count of ten or more. The CDR3 loop is CASSLHRVYEQYF. CDR3 DNA sequence: TGTGCCAGCAGCCTGCACAGGGTATACGAGCAGTACTTC. The J gene is TRBJ2-7, the V gene TRBV7-2; D is perhaps TRBD1 (6 bases). The CDR3 contains 13 residues. V lost 5 bases to trimming and J lost 4 bases, with 12 bases between them. Germline V gene data show CDR1 as SGHTA and CDR2 as FQGNSA.

The J gene is TRBJ2-6, the V gene TRBV12-3 or TRBV12-4; perhaps D is TRBD1 or TRBD2 (6 bases each). The CDR3 is 16 residues long. V was shortened by 3 bases and J by 4 bases, with 13 bases between the two germline ends. CDR3 bases: TGTGCCAGCAGTTTCTCCGGGGGCAGGGGGGCCAACGTCCTGACTTTC. Its translation: CASSFSGGRGANVLTF.

The rearrangement links TRBV28 to TRBJ2-7; 10 nucleotides line up with TRBD2. Germline V gene data show CDR1 as MDHEN and CDR2 as SYDVKM. The CDR3 contains 19 residues. Trimming removed 5 bases from V and 5 bases from J; junction bases left unmatched: 21. The CDR3 DNA reads as TGTGCCAGCAGTCCCCCCTTGGGAAAAAGCGGGGGGGCCGATAACGAGCAGTACTTC. This codes for CASSPPLGKSGGADNEQYF.

The chain carries TRBV5-5 and TRBJ1-2; 9 bases are a match to TRBD1. Unmatched junction bases numbered 12, after V lost 3 bases and J lost 6 bases. Germline V gene data show CDR1 as SGHKS and CDR2 as YYEKEE (reference sequence). This CDR3 has 16 residues. CDR3 in DNA: TGTGCCAGCAGCTGGACCCTGGGACAGGGAGGGGATGGCTACACCTTC. Protein sequence: CASSWTLGQGGDGYTF. Complete variable domain (other parts from reference TRBV5-5 and TRBJ1-2): DAGVTQSPTHLIKTRGQQVTLRCSPISGHKSVSWYQQVLGQGPQFIFQYYEKEERGRGNFPDRFSARQFPNYSSELNVNALLLGDSALYLCASSWTLGQGGDGYTFGSGTRLTVV.

The rearrangement links TRBV6-2 or TRBV6-3 to TRBJ2-1; TRBD2 agrees at 13 bases. V lost 8 bases to trimming and J lost 9 bases; unmatched junction nucleotides: 7. This CDR3 contains 14 residues. Germline V gives CDR1 MNHEY, CDR2 SVGEGT. In DNA form, the CDR3 reads TGTGCCAGCCGAACTAGCGGGGGGGCCGCTGAGCAGTTCTTC. The encoded protein is CASRTSGGAAEQFF.

The sample holds a few counts of this clonotype. The genes are TRBV4-2 and TRBJ1-6; D is unresolved. Germline V gene data show CDR1 as LGHNA and CDR2 as YNFKEQ. The ends were cut back, 0 bases at V and 7 bases at J, with 10 bases in the middle. This CDR3 has 15 residues. The CDR3, as DNA: TGTGCCAGCAGCCAAGAAAAAGGTACCAATTCACCCCTCCACTTT. The encoded protein is CASSQEKGTNSPLHF.

The chain uses TRBV7-9 and TRBJ1-6; 10 bases line up with TRBD1. There are 15 residues in the CDR3. Germline CDR1 and CDR2: SEHNR and FQNEAQ (reference sequence). J was trimmed by 6 bases and V by 3 bases; bases with no gene match: 2. The CDR3 bases are TGTGCCAGCAGCTTCGACAGGGGGCTTAATTCACCCCTCCACTTT. Translation gives CASSFDRGLNSPLHF.

The chain recombines TRBV4-2 with TRBJ1-5; 7 positions agree with TRBD1. This CDR3 contains 17 residues. J gave up 3 bases and V 4 bases, and 12 bases lay outside the gene matches. Looked up from germline, CDR1 is LGHNA and CDR2 is YNFKEQ. CDR3 nucleotides: TGTGCCAGCAGCCCGATCTGGGAGGGGGCGGACAATCAGCCCCAGCATTTT. Its protein is CASSPIWEGADNQPQHF.

This clonotype was seen a handful of times. V usage is TRBV2 and J usage is TRBJ2-1; no reliable D call. The germline V and J ends were trimmed by 6 bases and 3 bases, with 9 bases remaining between them. The CDR3 has 13 amino acids. CDR1 is SNHLY, CDR2 FYNNEI, per germline. CDR3 sequence (DNA): TGTGCCAGCAGGGTCGACAACTACAATGAGCAGTTCTTC. Translated: CASRVDNYNEQFF.

This clonotype was detected only a few times. V usage is TRBV10-3 and J usage is TRBJ2-4, with TRBD2 as a possible D gene (5 bases). Deletions cut 0 bases from V and 0 bases from J, with 12 bases between. Germline CDR1 is ENHRY and CDR2 is SYGVKD. The CDR3 length is 17 residues. Here the CDR3 reads CAISESGGNLAKNIQYF. The CDR3 DNA reads TGTGCCATCAGTGAGTCCGGAGGTAATTTAGCCAAAAACATTCAGTACTTC.

The rearrangement links TRBV2 to TRBJ2-7; TRBD1 aligns across 9 bases. This CDR3 is built from 14 residues. The germline gives CDR1 SNHLY, CDR2 FYNNEI. Unmatched junction bases numbered 8, after V lost 6 bases and J lost 5 bases. The CDR3 nucleotides are TGTGCCAGCAGGGCACAGGGGGCCATGGACGAGCAGTACTTC. It is translated as CASRAQGAMDEQYF.

The J gene is TRBJ2-4, the V gene TRBV11-2, with 11 bases identical to TRBD1. The CDR3 length is 19 residues. Germline trimming cut 3 bases from V and 0 bases from J; bases unmatched to any gene: 10. CDR1 and CDR2 (germline): SGHAT, FQNNGV. CDR3 nucleotide sequence: TGTGCCAGCAGCTTTCCCAGGACAGGGGGCGGTCTAGCCAAAAACATTCAGTACTTC. Translated: CASSFPRTGGGLAKNIQYF.

This chain links TRBV29-1 with TRBJ2-5, with 11 bases fitting TRBD1. The V gene's germline CDR1 is SQVTM and CDR2 ANQGSEA. CDR3 size: 14 residues. The V gene end was trimmed by 7 bases and the J gene end by 1 base; junction bases not matched to a gene: 5. The CDR3 bases are TGCAGCGCATTGGACAGGGGGCTCCAAGAGACCCAGTACTTC. Translating gives CSALDRGLQETQYF.

J is TRBJ2-6 and V is TRBV6-2 or TRBV6-3, with D uncertain. The CDR3 extends over 16 amino acids. Germline values: CDR1 MNHEY, CDR2 SVGEGT. V lost 6 bases, J lost 0 bases, and 12 bases lay in between. In nucleotides, the CDR3 is TGTGCCAGCAGCAGCCGCTATTCCTCTGGGGCCAACGTCCTGACTTTC. Its translation is CASSSRYSSGANVLTF.

This clonotype was counted once. The chain is built from TRBV12-3 or TRBV12-4 and TRBJ2-1, with D possibly TRBD2 on 6 matching bases. V was trimmed by 6 bases and J by 13 bases, leaving 28 bases between them. The CDR3 runs to 16 residues. CDR3 nucleotides: TGTGCCAGCAGCTATGGGGAGCCCAGCGGGCTGGAGACCCAGTTCTTC. Translated, it gives CASSYGEPSGLETQFF.

CDR3 DNA sequence: TGTGCCACCAATCACGGGGGCTCCTACAATGAGCAGTTCTTC. As protein: CATNHGGSYNEQFF. The rearrangement links TRBV15 to TRBJ2-1; maybe TRBD2 (6 bases). The CDR3 contains 14 residues. CDR1 is LNHNV, CDR2 YYDKDF, per germline (reference sequence). Between the trimmed V and J ends, which lost 7 bases and 0 bases, there was a span of 10 bases.

This CDR3 is CRGDSDTQYF. CDR3 coding DNA: TGCAGAGGTGACTCAGATACGCAGTATTTT. The chain joins TRBV20-1 to TRBJ2-3; D is ambiguous. Germline CDR1 DFQATT, CDR2 SNEGSKA (reference sequence). CDR3 size: 10 residues.

The CDR3 reads CASSLAPSSYNEQFF. CDR3 DNA: TGCGCCAGCAGCTTGGCACCAAGCTCCTACAATGAGCAGTTCTTC. V is TRBV5-1 and J is TRBJ2-1, with D unresolved. The ends were cut back, 0 bases at V and 0 bases at J, with 7 bases in the middle. This CDR3 spans 15 amino acids. CDR1 SGHRS and CDR2 YFSETQ come from the germline V gene.

This clonotype was counted only a few times. V and J are TRBV7-2 and TRBJ2-5; 11 bases match TRBD2. The germline CDR1 and CDR2 sequences are SGHTA and FQGNSA. The CDR3 spans 14 residues. After removal of 3 bases from V and 5 bases from J, the junction contained 2 bases not matched to a gene. Here the CDR3 reads CASSFSGGAETQYF. The CDR3 DNA reads TGTGCCAGCAGCTTTAGCGGGGGGGCGGAGACCCAGTACTTC.

V and J are TRBV9 and TRBJ2-7, with D perhaps TRBD1 (6 bases). Trimming took off 0 bases at V and 2 bases at J, with 9 bases between the two ends. The CDR3 sequence is 14 residues long. CDR1 and CDR2 (germline): SGDLS, YYNGEE. The CDR3 coding sequence is TGTGCCAGCAGCGTAGCCAGGGGACCCTACGAGCAGTACTTC. This codes for CASSVARGPYEQYF.

This clonotype was observed a handful of times. The V gene is TRBV7-6, the J gene TRBJ2-1; 8 bases fit TRBD2. Germline-derived CDR1 and CDR2 are SGHVS and FNYEAQ. With 5 bases clipped from V and 3 bases from J, the junction kept 9 bases outside the gene matches. This CDR3 region has 16 residues. The DNA for the CDR3 is TGTGCCAGCAGCCTCACGGGGGCGGGGGGCTACAATGAGCAGTTCTTC. This encodes CASSLTGAGGYNEQFF.

The table lists this clonotype with a few counts. The CDR3 region has the DNA TGTGCCAGCAGCTTAAGCCCCGGGGAGGAGGGCACAGATACGCAGTATTTT. Translation: CASSLSPGEEGTDTQYF. The V call is TRBV7-6, the J call TRBJ2-3, with a weak D call TRBD2 (6 bases). V gave up 2 bases and J gave up 1 base, with 16 bases separating them. This CDR3 contains 17 residues. CDR1 is SGHVS, CDR2 FNYEAQ, per germline.

The V gene is TRBV5-6, the J gene TRBJ2-3; no firm D call. Germline V gene lookup returns CDR1 SGHDT and CDR2 YYEEEE. V dropped 4 bases and J dropped 6 bases, with 6 bases sitting between them. The CDR3 loop spans 11 amino acids. Here the CDR3 reads CASSDEDTQYF. The CDR3 region has the DNA TGTGCCAGCAGCGACGAGGATACGCAGTATTTT.

This chain uses TRBV20-1 with TRBJ1-1, with 9 bases identical to TRBD1. The germline CDR1 and CDR2 sequences are DFQATT and SNEGSKA (reference sequence). The V and J ends lost 5 bases and 5 bases, in that order; junction bases with no gene match: 3. The CDR3 covers 12 residues. The CDR3 loop is CSAVTGGTEAFF. The CDR3 region has the DNA TGCAGTGCTGTGACAGGGGGGACTGAAGCTTTCTTT.

This clonotype was seen ten or more times. The V call is TRBV24-1, the J call TRBJ2-7; possible D gene TRBD1, 6 bases. Trimming pared 12 bases from V and 5 bases from J, leaving 19 bases between. CDR1 and CDR2 from the germline V gene are KGHDR and SFDVKD. The CDR3 sequence is 13 residues long. This CDR3 reads CAPRDKNPNEQYF. The CDR3, as DNA: TGTGCCCCGAGGGACAAAAATCCTAACGAGCAGTACTTC.

The chain couples TRBV7-7 to TRBJ2-3, with 7 bases fitting TRBD1. Germline V gene data show CDR1 as SSHAT and CDR2 as FNYEAQ (reference sequence). The CDR3 is made up of 12 amino acids. V was clipped by 5 bases and J by 9 bases; unmatched bases: 5. DNA of the CDR3: TGTGCCAGCAGCGCGACAGGGTCCACGCAGTATTTT. Protein sequence: CASSATGSTQYF.